The clone carrying this T cell receptor beta chain was detected ten times or more. Its specificity is unknown. These data originate in a study of blood T cells in healthy people across ages. The use of a sample-barcoded 5' primer and a J-beta primer mix characterized a second PCR of roughly 6 to 12 cycles. TCRdb independently ran MiXCR on the 5' RACE reads; one entry per CDR3 protein. The sample lists about 1.7 million distinct CDR3 sequences; approximately 30% were seen once. The study's findings and limits: When set beside aged donors, long-lived donors presented more naive CD4+ cells and higher diversity.

The receptor's source is a woman aged 25-40 years in good health. The sequenced material came from blood.

The CDR3 DNA is TGCAGCGCTTTAGCGGGGACCAGGTACAATGAGCAGTTCTTC. It specifies CSALAGTRYNEQFF. V is TRBV29-1 and J is TRBJ2-1, with 8 bases matching TRBD2. J gave up 4 bases and V 7 bases, and 9 bases lay outside the gene matches. Germline loops: CDR1 SQVTM, CDR2 ANQGSEA. The CDR3 covers 14 residues.